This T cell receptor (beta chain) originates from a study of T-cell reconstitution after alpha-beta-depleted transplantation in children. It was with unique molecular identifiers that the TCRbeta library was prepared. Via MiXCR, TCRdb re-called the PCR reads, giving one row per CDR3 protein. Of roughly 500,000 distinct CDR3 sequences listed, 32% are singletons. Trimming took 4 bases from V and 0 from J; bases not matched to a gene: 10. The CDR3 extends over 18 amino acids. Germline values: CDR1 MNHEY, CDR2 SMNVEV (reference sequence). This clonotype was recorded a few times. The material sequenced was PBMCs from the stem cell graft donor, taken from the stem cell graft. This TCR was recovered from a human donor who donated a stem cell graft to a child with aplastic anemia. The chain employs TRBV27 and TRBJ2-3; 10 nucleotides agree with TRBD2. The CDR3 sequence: CASSSRIAGGASTDTQYF. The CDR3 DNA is TGTGCCAGCAGTTCCAGGATAGCGGGAGGCGCTAGCACAGATACGCAGTATTTT.